These 19 T cell receptor beta chains were sequenced from one sample in a study of CXCR3-negative and CXCR3-positive naive CD8 T cells. Broader study findings: For CXCR3-positive naive cells, TRB CDR3s were more hydrophobic than those of CXCR3-negative naive cells.

The authors made the TRB cDNA libraries by 5' RACE using UMI labels. Reanalyzing the 5' RACE reads, TCRdb keeps one entry per CDR3 protein, without DNA. The sample includes some 53,000 distinct CDR3 sequences. Their target antigens are unknown. The sequenced sample consisted of naive CXCR3+ CD8+ T cells from blood. Subset in this sample: CD45RO-CCR7+CD27+CD95- naive CD8+ T cells expressing CXCR3 (TNR3+). All receptors come from a human donor in good health. Some clones in this sample may be carry-over from other donors' samples.

The V call is TRBV2, the J call TRBJ1-1; TCRdb's assignment of TRBD1 cannot be checked, as there is no DNA. CDR3 length: 13 residues. In germline, CDR1 is SNHLY, CDR2 FYNNEI. This CDR3 reads CASSYGQGAGAFF.

V and J are TRBV3-1 and TRBJ2-5; TCRdb proposes TRBD2, but this gene call is untestable without DNA. This CDR3 contains 15 residues. Germline V lookup: CDR1 LGHDT, CDR2 YNNKEL (reference sequence). CDR3 region: CASRPRQGLQETQYF.

This sequence joins TRBV20-1 and TRBJ2-7; no DNA is available, so the TRBD1 call from TCRdb remains unchecked. The length of the CDR3 is 14 residues. From germline, CDR1 is DFQATT and CDR2 SNEGSKA (reference sequence). CDR3 region: CSAPNWPDSYEQYF.

The gene calls are TRBV29-1 and TRBJ2-1. Per germline, CDR1 SQVTM and CDR2 ANQGSEA. The CDR3 is made up of 15 amino acids. The CDR3 sequence: CSVLSAQSSYNEQFF.

This chain joins TRBV7-8 and TRBJ2-4; no DNA is available, so the TRBD1 call from TCRdb remains unchecked. The germline V gene encodes CDR1 SGHVS and CDR2 FQNEAQ. This CDR3 contains 19 residues. CDR3 amino acids: CASSLAGTGVYLAKNIQYF.

CDR3 region: CASSLAGGGELFF. The chain joins TRBV5-6 to TRBJ2-2; TCRdb picks TRBD1, but there is no DNA to check that call. Germline V gene sequence: CDR1 SGHDT, CDR2 YYEEEE. The CDR3 loop spans 13 amino acids.

The chain joins TRBV3-1 to TRBJ2-1; TCRdb gives TRBD2 as the D gene, but with no DNA this cannot be confirmed. The CDR3 is made up of 15 amino acids. Germline CDR1 LGHDT, CDR2 YNNKEL (reference sequence). The CDR3 spells CASSKREAVLNEQFF.

The chain recombines TRBV6-5 with TRBJ2-7. CDR3 length: 12 residues. Germline CDR1 MNHEY, CDR2 SVGAGI. The CDR3 loop is CASSPQPYEQYF.

The chain's CDR3 is CASSPAGTPGNTIYF. The J gene is TRBJ1-3, the V gene TRBV12-3 or TRBV12-4; without DNA, the TCRdb call of TRBD1 cannot be checked. The CDR3 runs to 15 residues.

The V and J genes are TRBV6-2 or TRBV6-3 and TRBJ1-5. Germline V CDR1 and CDR2: MNHEY, SVGEGT. This CDR3 is 14 amino acids long. The CDR3 protein is CASSSQRYRRPQHF.

The chain recombines TRBV5-1 with TRBJ2-7; the D call from TCRdb, TRBD1, cannot be confirmed without DNA. CDR1 and CDR2 from the germline V gene are SGHRS and YFSETQ. The CDR3 length is 16 residues. The CDR3 is CASSSGAITSSYEQYF.

The rearrangement links TRBV18 to TRBJ2-7; TCRdb calls TRBD1, which cannot be checked without DNA. Germline loops: CDR1 KGHSH, CDR2 LQKENI. There are 15 residues in the CDR3. This chain's CDR3 is CASSHGQGGSYEQYF. The complete variable domain, with remaining parts taken from reference TRBV18 and TRBJ2-7, reads NAGVMQNPRHLVRRRGQEARLRCSPMKGHSHVYWYRQLPEEGLKFMVYLQKENIIDESGMPKERFSAEFPKEGPSILRIQQVVRGDSAAYFCASSHGQGGSYEQYFGPGTRLTVT.

The chain joins TRBV6-5 to TRBJ2-5; no DNA is available, so the TRBD1 call from TCRdb remains unchecked. The CDR3 loop spans 14 amino acids. CDR1 and CDR2 (germline): MNHEY, SVGAGI. Here the CDR3 reads CASRTGTNQETQYF.

The rearrangement joins TRBV29-1 to TRBJ2-7; TCRdb designates TRBD1, a call that cannot be tested without DNA. CDR1 is SQVTM, CDR2 ANQGSEA, per germline. This CDR3 has 15 amino acids. CDR3 region: CSVEEWDRDLYEQYF.

J is TRBJ2-3 and V is TRBV27; TCRdb selects TRBD1, and the lack of DNA leaves this call unchecked. The CDR3 is made up of 13 amino acids. Looked up from germline, CDR1 is MNHEY and CDR2 is SMNVEV (reference sequence). CDR3 loop: CASSPRSPPSQYF.

V usage is TRBV29-1 and J usage is TRBJ2-7. This CDR3 contains 12 residues. From germline, CDR1 is SQVTM and CDR2 ANQGSEA. CDR3 loop: CSVFQDTYEQYF.

The chain couples TRBV14 to TRBJ2-7; lacking DNA, the TRBD1 call made by TCRdb goes unchecked. The CDR3 covers 15 residues. Germline V gives CDR1 SGHDN, CDR2 FVKESK. The CDR3 sequence is CASSQDAAPPGEQYF.

The chain is built from TRBV9 and TRBJ2-5; TCRdb proposes TRBD1, but this gene call is untestable without DNA. The germline gives CDR1 SGDLS, CDR2 YYNGEE. CDR3 size: 16 residues. The CDR3 protein is CASSPLFEGMRETQYF.

The chain combines TRBV29-1 with TRBJ2-3; checking the TCRdb D call of TRBD1 is not possible without DNA. Germline V CDR1 and CDR2: SQVTM, ANQGSEA. The CDR3 is 15 amino acids. The CDR3 sequence: CSVEGVPLGTDTQYF.